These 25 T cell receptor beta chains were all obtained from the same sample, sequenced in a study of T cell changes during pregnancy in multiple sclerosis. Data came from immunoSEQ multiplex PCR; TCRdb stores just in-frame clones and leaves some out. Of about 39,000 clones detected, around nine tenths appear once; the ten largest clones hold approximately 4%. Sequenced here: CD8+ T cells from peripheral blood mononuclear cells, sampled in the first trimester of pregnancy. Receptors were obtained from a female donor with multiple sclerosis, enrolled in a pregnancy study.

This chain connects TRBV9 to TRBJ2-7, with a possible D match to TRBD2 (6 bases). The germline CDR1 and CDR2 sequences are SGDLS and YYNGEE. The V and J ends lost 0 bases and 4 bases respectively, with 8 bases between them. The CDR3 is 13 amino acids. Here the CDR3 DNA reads TGTGCCAGCAGCGTAGACGGGGGATACGAGCAGTACTTC. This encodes CASSVDGGYEQYF.

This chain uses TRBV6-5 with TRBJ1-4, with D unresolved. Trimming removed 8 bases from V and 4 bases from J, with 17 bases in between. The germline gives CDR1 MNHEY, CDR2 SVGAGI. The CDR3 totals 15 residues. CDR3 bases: TGTGCCAGCGCCATGGCCTCGACGGGTAATGAAAAACTGTTTTTT. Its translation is CASAMASTGNEKLFF.

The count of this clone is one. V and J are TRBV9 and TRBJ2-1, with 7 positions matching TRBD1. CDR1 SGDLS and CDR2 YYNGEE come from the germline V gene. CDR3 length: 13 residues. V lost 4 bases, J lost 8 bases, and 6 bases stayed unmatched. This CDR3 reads CASSPFTGDEQFF. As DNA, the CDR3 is TGTGCCAGCAGCCCTTTCACAGGGGATGAGCAGTTCTTC.

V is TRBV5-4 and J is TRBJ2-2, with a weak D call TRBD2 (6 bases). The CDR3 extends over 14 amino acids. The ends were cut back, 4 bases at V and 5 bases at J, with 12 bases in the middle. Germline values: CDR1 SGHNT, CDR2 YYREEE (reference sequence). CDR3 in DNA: TGTGCCAGCAGCCCGGTGGGGGGAACCGGGGAGCTGTTTTTT. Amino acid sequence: CASSPVGGTGELFF.

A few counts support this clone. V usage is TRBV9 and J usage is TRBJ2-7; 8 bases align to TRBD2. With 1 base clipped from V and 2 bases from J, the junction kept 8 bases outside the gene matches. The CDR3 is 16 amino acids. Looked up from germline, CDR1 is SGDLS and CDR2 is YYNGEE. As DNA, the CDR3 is TGTGCCAGCAGCGTAAAGAGCAGCGGGGGAACCTACGAGCAGTACTTC. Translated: CASSVKSSGGTYEQYF.

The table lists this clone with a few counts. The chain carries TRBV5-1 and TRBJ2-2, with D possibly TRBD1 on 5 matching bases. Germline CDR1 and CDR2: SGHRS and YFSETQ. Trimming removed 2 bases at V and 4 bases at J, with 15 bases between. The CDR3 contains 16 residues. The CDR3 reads CASSFDSAGPTGELFF. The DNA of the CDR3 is TGCGCCAGCAGCTTCGATTCAGCAGGGCCCACCGGGGAGCTGTTTTTT.

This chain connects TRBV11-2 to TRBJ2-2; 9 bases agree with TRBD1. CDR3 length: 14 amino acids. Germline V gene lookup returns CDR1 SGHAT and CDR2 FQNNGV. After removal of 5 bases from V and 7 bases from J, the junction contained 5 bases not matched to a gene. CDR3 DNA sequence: TGTGCCAGCAGCACGGGACAGGGCGGCGGGGAGCTGTTTTTT. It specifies CASSTGQGGGELFF.

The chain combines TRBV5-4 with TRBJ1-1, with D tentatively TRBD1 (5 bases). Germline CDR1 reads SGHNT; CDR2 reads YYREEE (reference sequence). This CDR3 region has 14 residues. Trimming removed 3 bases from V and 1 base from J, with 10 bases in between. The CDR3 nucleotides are TGTGCCAGCAGCTGGATTGGACAGAACACTGAAGCTTTCTTT. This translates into CASSWIGQNTEAFF. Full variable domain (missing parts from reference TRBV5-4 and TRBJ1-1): ETGVTQSPTHLIKTRGQQVTLRCSSQSGHNTVSWYQQALGQGPQFIFQYYREEENGRGNFPPRFSGLQFPNYSSELNVNALELDDSALYLCASSWIGQNTEAFFGQGTRLTVV.

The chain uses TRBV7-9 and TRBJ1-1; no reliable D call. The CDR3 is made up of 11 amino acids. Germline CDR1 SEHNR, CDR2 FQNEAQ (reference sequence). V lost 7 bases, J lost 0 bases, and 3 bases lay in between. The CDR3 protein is CASIMNTEAFF. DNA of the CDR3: TGTGCCAGCATCATGAACACTGAAGCTTTCTTT.

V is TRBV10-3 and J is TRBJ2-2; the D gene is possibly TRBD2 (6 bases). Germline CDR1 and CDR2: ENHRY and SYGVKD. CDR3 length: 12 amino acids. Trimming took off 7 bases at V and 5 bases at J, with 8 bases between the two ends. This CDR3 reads CAIKEGTGELFF. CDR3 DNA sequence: TGTGCCATCAAGGAGGGTACCGGGGAGCTGTTTTTT.

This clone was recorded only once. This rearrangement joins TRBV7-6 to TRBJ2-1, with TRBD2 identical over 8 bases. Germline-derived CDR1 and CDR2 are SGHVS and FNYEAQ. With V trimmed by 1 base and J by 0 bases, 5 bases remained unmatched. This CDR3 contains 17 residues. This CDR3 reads CASSLGTSGSSYNEQFF. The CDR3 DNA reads TGTGCCAGCAGCTTAGGTACTAGCGGCAGCTCCTACAATGAGCAGTTCTTC. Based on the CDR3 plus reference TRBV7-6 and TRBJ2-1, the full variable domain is GAGVSQSPRYKVTKRGQDVALRCDPISGHVSLYWYRQALGQGPEFLTYFNYEAQQDKSGLPNDRFSAERPEGSISTLTIQRTEQRDSAMYRCASSLGTSGSSYNEQFFGPGTRLTVL.

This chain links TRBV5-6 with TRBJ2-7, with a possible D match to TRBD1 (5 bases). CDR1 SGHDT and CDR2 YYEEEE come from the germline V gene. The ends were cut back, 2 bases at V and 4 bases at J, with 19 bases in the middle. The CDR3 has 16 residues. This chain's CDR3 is CASSLESRVGSYEQYF. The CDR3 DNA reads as TGTGCCAGCAGCTTAGAGTCCAGGGTAGGGTCTTACGAGCAGTACTTC.

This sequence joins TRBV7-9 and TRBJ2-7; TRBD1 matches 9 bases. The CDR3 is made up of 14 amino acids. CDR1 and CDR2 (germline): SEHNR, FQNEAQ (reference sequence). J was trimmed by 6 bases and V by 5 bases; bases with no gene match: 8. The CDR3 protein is CASSPRDRVPEQYF. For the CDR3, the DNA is TGTGCCAGCAGCCCCCGGGACAGGGTCCCCGAGCAGTACTTC.

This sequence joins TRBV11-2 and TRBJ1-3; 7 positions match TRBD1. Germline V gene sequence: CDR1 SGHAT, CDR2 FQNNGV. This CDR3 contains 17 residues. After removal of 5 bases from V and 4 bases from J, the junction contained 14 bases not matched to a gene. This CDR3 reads CASSLMATGVSGNTIYF. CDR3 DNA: TGTGCCAGCAGCCTGATGGCTACAGGGGTTTCGGGAAACACCATATATTTT.

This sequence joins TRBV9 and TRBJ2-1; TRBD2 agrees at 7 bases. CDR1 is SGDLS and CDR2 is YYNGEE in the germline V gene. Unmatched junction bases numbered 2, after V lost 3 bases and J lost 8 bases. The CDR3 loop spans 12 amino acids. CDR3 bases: TGTGCCAGCAGCGCACGGGGGGATGAGCAGTTCTTC. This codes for CASSARGDEQFF.

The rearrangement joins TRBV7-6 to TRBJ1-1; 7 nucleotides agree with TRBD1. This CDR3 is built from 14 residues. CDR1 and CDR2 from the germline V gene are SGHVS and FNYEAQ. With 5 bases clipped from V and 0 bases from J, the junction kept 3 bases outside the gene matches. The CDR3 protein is CASSNGQVNTEAFF. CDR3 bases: TGTGCCAGCAGCAACGGACAGGTGAACACTGAAGCTTTCTTT.

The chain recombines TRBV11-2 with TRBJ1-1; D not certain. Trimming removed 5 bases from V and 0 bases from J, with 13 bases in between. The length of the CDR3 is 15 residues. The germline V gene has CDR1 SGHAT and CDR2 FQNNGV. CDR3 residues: CASSPYTAMNTEAFF. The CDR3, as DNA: TGTGCCAGCAGCCCTTATACAGCCATGAACACTGAAGCTTTCTTT.

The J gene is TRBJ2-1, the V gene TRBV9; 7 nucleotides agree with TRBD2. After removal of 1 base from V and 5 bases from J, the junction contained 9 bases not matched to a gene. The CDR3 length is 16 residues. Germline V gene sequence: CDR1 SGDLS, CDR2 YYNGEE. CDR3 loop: CASSVPGGPQNNEQFF. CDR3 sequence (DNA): TGTGCCAGCAGCGTACCGGGAGGACCTCAGAACAATGAGCAGTTCTTC.

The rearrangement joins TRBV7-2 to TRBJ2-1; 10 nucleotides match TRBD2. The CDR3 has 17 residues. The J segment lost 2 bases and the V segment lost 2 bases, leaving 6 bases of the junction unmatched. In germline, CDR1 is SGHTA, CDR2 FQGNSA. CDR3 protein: CASSLRRAGGPYNEQFF. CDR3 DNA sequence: TGTGCCAGCAGCTTACGTCGAGCGGGGGGGCCCTACAATGAGCAGTTCTTC.

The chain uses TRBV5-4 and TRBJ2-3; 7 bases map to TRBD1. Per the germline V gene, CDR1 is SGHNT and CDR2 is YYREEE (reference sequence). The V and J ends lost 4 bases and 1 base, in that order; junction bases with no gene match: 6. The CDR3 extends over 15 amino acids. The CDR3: CASSPWTGGTDTQYF. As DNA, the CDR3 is TGTGCCAGCAGCCCCTGGACAGGAGGCACAGATACGCAGTATTTT.

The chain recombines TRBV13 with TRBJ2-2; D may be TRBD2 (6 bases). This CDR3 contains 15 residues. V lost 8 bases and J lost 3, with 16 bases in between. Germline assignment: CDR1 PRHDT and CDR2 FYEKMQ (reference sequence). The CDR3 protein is CASGLGGKDTGELFF. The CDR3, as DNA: TGTGCCAGCGGGCTTGGAGGGAAAGACACCGGGGAGCTGTTTTTT.

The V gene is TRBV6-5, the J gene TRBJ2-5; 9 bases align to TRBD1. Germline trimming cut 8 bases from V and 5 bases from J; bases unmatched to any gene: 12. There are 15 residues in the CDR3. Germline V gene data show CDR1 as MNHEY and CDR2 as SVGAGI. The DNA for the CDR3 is TGTGCCAGCTCTGATCCTACAGGGGGCTGGGAGACCCAGTACTTC. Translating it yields CASSDPTGGWETQYF.

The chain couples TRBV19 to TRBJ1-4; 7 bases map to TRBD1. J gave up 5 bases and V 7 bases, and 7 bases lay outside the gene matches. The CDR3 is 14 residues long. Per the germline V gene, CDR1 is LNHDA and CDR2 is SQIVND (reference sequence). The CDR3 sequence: CASTSTGPNEKLFF. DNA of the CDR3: TGTGCCAGTACCTCGACAGGGCCGAATGAAAAACTGTTTTTT.

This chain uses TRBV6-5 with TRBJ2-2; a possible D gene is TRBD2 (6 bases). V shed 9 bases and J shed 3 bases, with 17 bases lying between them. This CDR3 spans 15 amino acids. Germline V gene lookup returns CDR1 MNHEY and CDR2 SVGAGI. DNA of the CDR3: TGTGCCAGGACCCACCGCGGGGCCGACACCGGGGAGCTGTTTTTT. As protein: CARTHRGADTGELFF.

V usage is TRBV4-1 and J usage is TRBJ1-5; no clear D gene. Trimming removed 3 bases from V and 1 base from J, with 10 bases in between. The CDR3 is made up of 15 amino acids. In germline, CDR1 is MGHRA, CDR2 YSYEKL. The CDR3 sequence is CASSQAMRSNQPQHF. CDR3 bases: TGCGCCAGCAGCCAGGCCATGCGGAGCAATCAGCCCCAGCATTTT.